The 21 T cell receptor beta chains given below trace back to one sample, sequenced in a study of T cell repertoires in cytomegalovirus infection. TCRdb re-analysed the reads in MiXCR, keeping a single row per CDR3 protein. The sample carries 600,000 to 800,000 distinct CDR3 sequences, around 24% recorded once. Sequenced: CD8+ T cells from PBMCs. All receptors come from a human donor in good health (CMV status not recorded). Some clones in this sample may be carry-over from other donors' samples.

The chain joins TRBV12-3 or TRBV12-4 to TRBJ1-1; the D gene is possibly TRBD1 (5 bases). This CDR3 is 13 amino acids long. V lost 0 bases to trimming and J lost 11 bases, with 13 bases between them. The CDR3 reads CASSLAGQLEAFF. CDR3 coding DNA: TGTGCCAGCAGTTTAGCGGGGCAACTTGAGGCTTTCTTT.

This clonotype was seen repeatedly, ten times or more. This rearrangement joins TRBV7-8 to TRBJ2-3; 8 nucleotides line up with TRBD1. V shed 3 bases, J shed 0 bases, and the junction held 2 bases outside the gene matches. Looked up from germline, CDR1 is SGHVS and CDR2 is FQNEAQ. The CDR3 length is 15 residues. In DNA form, the CDR3 reads TGTGCCAGCAGCTTGACAGGGGTCAGCACAGATACGCAGTATTTT. The encoded protein is CASSLTGVSTDTQYF.

This clonotype was detected many times. The chain uses TRBV7-6 and TRBJ1-1; D unclear. The ends were cut back, 3 bases at V and 2 bases at J, with 16 bases in the middle. Germline V CDR1 and CDR2: SGHVS, FNYEAQ. The CDR3 is 16 amino acids. For the CDR3, the DNA is TGTGCCAGCAGCTTCCTACAGCAAACGGGAAACACTGAAGCTTTCTTT. The encoded protein is CASSFLQQTGNTEAFF.

V gene TRBV29-1 combines with J gene TRBJ1-1; a possible D gene is TRBD1 (5 bases). The CDR3 length is 15 residues. Per germline, CDR1 SQVTM and CDR2 ANQGSEA. The V gene lost 0 bases and the J gene lost 10 bases, with 21 bases spanning the gap. CDR3 protein: CSVEDSERPGGPAFF. CDR3 DNA sequence: TGCAGCGTTGAAGACTCAGAACGACCGGGGGGTCCAGCTTTCTTT.

This chain uses TRBV20-1 with TRBJ2-1, with D unresolved. CDR3 length: 14 amino acids. Germline V gene sequence: CDR1 DFQATT, CDR2 SNEGSKA (reference sequence). V was pared by 5 bases and J by 4 bases, with 15 bases between. The CDR3 loop reads CSAGPRGTYNEQFF. As DNA, the CDR3 is TGCAGTGCTGGACCACGAGGCACTTACAATGAGCAGTTCTTC.

This clonotype was seen a handful of times. The gene calls are TRBV12-5 and TRBJ1-5; D is ambiguous. Between the trimmed V and J ends, which lost 0 bases and 8 bases, there was a span of 20 bases. Germline CDR1 LGHNT, CDR2 FRNRAP. The CDR3 spans 17 residues. The CDR3 region is CASGLVYEAQRLEPQHF. DNA of the CDR3: TGTGCTAGTGGTTTGGTATATGAAGCACAGCGACTAGAGCCCCAGCATTTT.

This clonotype was picked up a small number of times. The chain recombines TRBV12-3 or TRBV12-4 with TRBJ2-2; no firm D call. The V and J ends lost 7 bases and 4 bases respectively, with 10 bases between them. This CDR3 spans 13 amino acids. CDR3 loop: CASTTDLTGELFF. The CDR3 bases are TGTGCCAGCACCACGGACCTCACCGGGGAGCTGTTTTTT.

The table lists this clonotype with a few counts. This rearrangement joins TRBV4-1 to TRBJ2-3; D may correspond to TRBD1 or TRBD2 (7 bases each). The germline gives CDR1 MGHRA, CDR2 YSYEKL. This CDR3 contains 15 residues. The germline V and J ends were trimmed by 1 base and 5 bases, with 13 bases remaining between them. The CDR3 nucleotides are TGCGCCAGCAGCCAAGGAACAGGGGAGGGAGATACGCAGTATTTT. Translated: CASSQGTGEGDTQYF.

The J gene is TRBJ1-2, the V gene TRBV29-1; D might be TRBD1 (5 bases). Per germline, CDR1 SQVTM and CDR2 ANQGSEA. With 0 bases removed from V and 3 bases from J, the gap between germline ends came to 14 bases. The CDR3 runs to 15 residues. The CDR3 nucleotides are TGCAGCGTTGAAGATCTTCAGGGCGCCTACTATGGCTACACCTTC. Its translation: CSVEDLQGAYYGYTF.

This clonotype has at least ten counts. The chain recombines TRBV7-2 with TRBJ2-7; D is unclear. V lost 3 bases, J lost 0 bases, and 12 bases lay in between. Germline V gives CDR1 SGHTA, CDR2 FQGNSA. The CDR3 loop spans 15 amino acids. CDR3 sequence reads: CASSFGSSGSYEQYF. DNA of the CDR3: TGTGCCAGCAGCTTCGGGTCGTCGGGCTCCTACGAGCAGTACTTC.

This clonotype appeared many times. This rearrangement joins TRBV7-8 to TRBJ1-6; 9 positions agree with TRBD1. Germline trimming cut 5 bases from V and 3 bases from J; bases unmatched to any gene: 5. Germline CDR1 is SGHVS and CDR2 is FQNEAQ. CDR3 length equals 16 residues. CDR3 nucleotides: TGTGCCAGCAGCCACAGGGGGCCGAACTATAATTCACCCCTCCACTTT. Its translation is CASSHRGPNYNSPLHF.

This clonotype was seen repeatedly, ten times or more. This rearrangement joins TRBV12-3 or TRBV12-4 to TRBJ2-1, with 7 nucleotides matching TRBD1. Trimming removed 6 bases from V and 0 bases from J; junction bases left unmatched: 8. The length of the CDR3 is 16 residues. CDR3 amino acids: CASRGLQGSSYNEQFF. For the CDR3, the DNA is TGTGCCAGCAGGGGCCTACAGGGGAGCTCCTACAATGAGCAGTTCTTC.

There are a few counts of this clonotype. The V call is TRBV29-1, the J call TRBJ1-1; 10 nucleotides line up with TRBD1. This CDR3 comprises 13 residues. The V segment lost 8 bases and the J segment 3 bases; nucleotides outside the gene matches: 6. Germline loops: CDR1 SQVTM, CDR2 ANQGSEA. CDR3 DNA: TGCAGCATCAGAGGACAGGGGGACACTGAAGCTTTCTTT. This gives the protein CSIRGQGDTEAFF.

This clonotype has a single count. A read error may be the cause here, since a much bigger clone is one base away. The chain carries TRBV5-5 and TRBJ2-6; tentative D call: TRBD2 (6 bases). The germline CDR1 and CDR2 sequences are SGHKS and YYEKEE (reference sequence). The CDR3 has 15 residues. The CDR3 protein is CASSHPGTGTNVLTF. The DNA of the CDR3 is TGTGCCAGCAGCCATCCAGGGACTGGGACCAACGTCCTGACTTTC.

In DNA form, the CDR3 reads TGTGCCAGCAGCTCTCGAGGGGTATCCGGGGAGCTGTTTTTT. Amino acids: CASSSRGVSGELFF. V and J are TRBV5-6 and TRBJ2-2, with D tentatively TRBD1 or TRBD2 (5 bases each). Per the germline V gene, CDR1 is SGHDT and CDR2 is YYEEEE. Deletions cut 3 bases from V and 6 bases from J, with 12 bases between. CDR3 length equals 14 residues.

The V gene is TRBV5-4, the J gene TRBJ1-2, with 7 bases lining up with TRBD1. The V gene end was trimmed by 0 bases and the J gene end by 0 bases; junction bases not matched to a gene: 8. The length of the CDR3 is 17 residues. CDR1 and CDR2 (germline): SGHNT, YYREEE (reference sequence). CDR3 nucleotide sequence: TGTGCCAGCAGCTTGGGGGACAGCGGTACCTCTAACTATGGCTACACCTTC. Translating it yields CASSLGDSGTSNYGYTF.

V gene TRBV28 combines with J gene TRBJ1-2, with D unresolved. CDR1 is MDHEN and CDR2 is SYDVKM in the germline V gene. Trimming shortened V by 5 bases and J by 2 bases, and 9 bases separated the two germline ends. The CDR3 is 13 residues long. The CDR3 reads CASSPIKNYGYTF. CDR3 nucleotides: TGTGCCAGCAGTCCCATCAAGAACTATGGCTACACCTTC.

In this sample, this clonotype turned up many times. V gene TRBV7-2 combines with J gene TRBJ2-3; the D gene is possibly TRBD2 (5 bases). Germline V lookup: CDR1 SGHTA, CDR2 FQGNSA. The CDR3 loop spans 17 amino acids. V was cut by 5 bases and J by 2 bases, with 20 bases left in between. The CDR3 spells CASSPDTGTIFTDTQYF. As DNA, the CDR3 is TGTGCCAGCAGCCCCGACACGGGAACAATCTTCACAGATACGCAGTATTTT. Together with reference TRBV7-2 and TRBJ2-3, the CDR3 gives the full variable domain: GAGVSQSPSNKVTEKGKDVELRCDPISGHTALYWYRQSLGQGLEFLIYFQGNSAPDKSGLPSDRFSAERTGGSVSTLTIQRTQQEDSAVYLCASSPDTGTIFTDTQYFGPGTRLTVL.

This clonotype came up a few times. V usage is TRBV7-2 and J usage is TRBJ2-1; 8 bases map to TRBD2. CDR3 length: 15 residues. V dropped 5 bases and J dropped 8; count of bases not matched to a gene: 11. CDR1 is SGHTA, CDR2 FQGNSA, per germline. In DNA form, the CDR3 reads TGTGCCAGCAGCCCCCACAGCGGGGGTAGCGATGAGCAGTTCTTC. Its protein product is CASSPHSGGSDEQFF.

The chain joins TRBV20-1 to TRBJ2-7, with 9 bases that match TRBD1. The V and J ends lost 2 bases and 4 bases, in that order; junction bases with no gene match: 6. The CDR3 spans 14 residues. The germline CDR1 and CDR2 sequences are DFQATT and SNEGSKA (reference sequence). CDR3 in amino acids: CSARPGTGTYEQYV. CDR3 DNA sequence: TGCAGTGCTAGACCCGGGACAGGGACTTACGAGCAGTACGTC.

A few counts support this clonotype. The rearrangement links TRBV2 to TRBJ2-7, with TRBD1 as a possible D gene (6 bases). Trimming removed 6 bases from V and 3 bases from J, with 9 bases in between. Looked up from germline, CDR1 is SNHLY and CDR2 is FYNNEI. This CDR3 comprises 12 residues. In nucleotides, the CDR3 is TGTGCCAGCAGGGGGGCAGTCTACGAGCAGTACGTC. It translates to CASRGAVYEQYV.